The rows below give T cell receptor beta chains drawn from one sample of a study of shared clonotypes between healthy human individuals. This table comes from immunoSEQ multiplex PCR, and its TCRdb copy is limited to in-frame clones, with some not included. Of approximately 740,000 clones in the sample, around 74% were seen once. The sequenced material came from memory CD4+ T cells sorted from blood. These receptors all come from a woman aged 30 to 39 in good health. Both conserved end residues are part of each CDR3. Each record gives: CDR3 DNA, CDR3 protein, J gene, V gene, clone size, D gene. D genes are given only for firm matches. Expanded clones get a size class; other rows say once, few or many, or leave the size out.

DNA: TGTGCCAGCAGGCAGGGGGCTGGGGAGACCCAGTACTTC; CDR3: CASRQGAGETQYF; J: TRBJ2-5; V: TRBV2; size: -; D: TRBD1
DNA: TGTGCCAGGAGAAGGCACAGGGTAATCTACGAGCAGTACTTC; CDR3: CARRRHRVIYEQYF; J: TRBJ2-7; V: TRBV2; size: -; D: -
DNA: TGCGCCCGAACTGGCGCAGCCTCCTACGAGCAGTACTTC; CDR3: CARTGAASYEQYF; J: TRBJ2-7; V: TRBV5-1; size: -; D: -
DNA: TGTGCCAGCAGGGGGGTCGGCAATCAGCCCCAGCATTTT; CDR3: CASRGVGNQPQHF; J: TRBJ1-5; V: TRBV6-6; size: -; D: -
DNA: TGTGCCAGCAGCCTGAACTACCGGGACAGGGGGTCTGAAGCTTTCTTT; CDR3: CASSLNYRDRGSEAFF; J: TRBJ1-1; V: TRBV11-2; size: -; D: TRBD1
DNA: TGCGCCAGCAGCTTCTCGTCGAGCTCCTACAATGAGCAGTTCTTC; CDR3: CASSFSSSSYNEQFF; J: TRBJ2-1; V: TRBV5-1; size: -; D: -
DNA: TGCGCCAGCAGCCTCCTTGGCCCACGAGATACGCAGTATTTT; CDR3: CASSLLGPRDTQYF; J: TRBJ2-3; V: TRBV4-1; size: -; D: -
DNA: TGCGCCAGCAGTGTCTCTAGCGGAAGCTACAATGAGCAGTTCTTC; CDR3: CASSVSSGSYNEQFF; J: TRBJ2-1; V: TRBV5-1; size: -; D: TRBD2
DNA: TGTGCCAGCTCAAGAGCGACGCGTGGAATACAGGGGATGAACACTGAAGCTTTCTTT; CDR3: CASSRATRGIQGMNTEAFF; J: TRBJ1-1; V: TRBV18; size: -; D: TRBD1
DNA: TGTGCCAGCAAATACGGGGGAGGAGAGCAGTTCTTC; CDR3: CASKYGGGEQFF; J: TRBJ2-1; V: TRBV27; size: few; D: -
DNA: TGTGCCAGCAGTTCGGCCTTCTTCCGCACAGATACGCAGTATTTT; CDR3: CASSSAFFRTDTQYF; J: TRBJ2-3; V: TRBV28; size: -; D: -
DNA: TGTGCCAGCAATTCCGGGACAGGGGACACTCGGCAGTACTTC; CDR3: CASNSGTGDTRQYF; J: TRBJ2-7; V: TRBV6-1; size: -; D: TRBD1
DNA: TGTGTATCTGGGGGGCGCGATGCCTACGAGCAGTACTTC; CDR3: CVSGGRDAYEQYF; J: TRBJ2-7; V: TRBV7-9; size: -; D: -
DNA: TGTGCCAGCAGCGTGGCACAGGGCCCCGAAAAACTGTTTTTT; CDR3: CASSVAQGPEKLFF; J: TRBJ1-4; V: TRBV7-9; size: -; D: -
DNA: TGTGCCAGCAGCGCAAGACCCAGGGGGTCCGCCACTGAAGCTTTCTTT; CDR3: CASSARPRGSATEAFF; J: TRBJ1-1; V: TRBV7-3; size: -; D: TRBD1
DNA: TGTGCCAGCAGTCTTAGGGCTGGACAGTACTTC; CDR3: CASSLRAGQYF; J: TRBJ2-5; V: TRBV28; size: few; D: -
DNA: TGCGCCAGCAGCTTACAGGAGAACTATGGCTACACCTTC; CDR3: CASSLQENYGYTF; J: TRBJ1-2; V: TRBV5-1; size: -; D: -
DNA: TGTGCCACCAGCAGAGATTGGTCTGAGCAGTTCTTC; CDR3: CATSRDWSEQFF; J: TRBJ2-1; V: TRBV15; size: -; D: -
DNA: TGCGCCAGCCAGCGGGAGGGCCTTGAGACCCAGTACTTC; CDR3: CASQREGLETQYF; J: TRBJ2-5; V: TRBV5-1; size: -; D: TRBD2
DNA: TGTGCCAGCAGTTACTCGGCCACCAACTATGGCTACACCTTC; CDR3: CASSYSATNYGYTF; J: TRBJ1-2; V: TRBV6-5; size: -; D: -
DNA: TGTGCCAGCAGCCACTTTAGAAATCTCGGAAACACCATATATTTT; CDR3: CASSHFRNLGNTIYF; J: TRBJ1-3; V: TRBV14; size: -; D: -
DNA: TGTGCCAGCAGTGGCCCATCCACTGAAGCTTTCTTT; CDR3: CASSGPSTEAFF; J: TRBJ1-1; V: TRBV28; size: -; D: -
DNA: TGTGCCAGCAGGGACCGCCCCGGACTAGCGGGAGAAGTCAATGAGCAGTTCTTC; CDR3: CASRDRPGLAGEVNEQFF; J: TRBJ2-1; V: TRBV25-1; size: -; D: TRBD2
DNA: TGTGCCAGCAGTGGGGGGAGCGGGGGAAGCAATCAGCCCCAGCATTTT; CDR3: CASSGGSGGSNQPQHF; J: TRBJ1-5; V: TRBV2; size: -; D: -
DNA: TGTGCCAGCAGCATGGGACAGGGGGCCTACGAGCAGTACTTC; CDR3: CASSMGQGAYEQYF; J: TRBJ2-7; V: TRBV7-9; size: few; D: TRBD1
DNA: TGTGCCAGCAGCAACGCCGCCGGTACTAGGGACAGGGGCTACGAGCAGTACTTC; CDR3: CASSNAAGTRDRGYEQYF; J: TRBJ2-7; V: TRBV5-6; size: -; D: TRBD1
DNA: TGTGCCAGTAGCTACACTAGGGCTGGGGACACCGGGGAGCTGTTTTTT; CDR3: CASSYTRAGDTGELFF; J: TRBJ2-2; V: TRBV19; size: -; D: -
DNA: TGTGCCAGCAGCCCCGGAGATGGGACTAGCGGGGGACACACCGGGGAGCTGTTTTTT; CDR3: CASSPGDGTSGGHTGELFF; J: TRBJ2-2; V: TRBV11-3; size: -; D: TRBD2
DNA: TGTGCCAGCAGACCCAGTGGGCAGCCTGGCTACACCTTC; CDR3: CASRPSGQPGYTF; J: TRBJ1-2; V: TRBV27; size: -; D: -
DNA: TGTGCCAGCAGCTACGGGACGACGGTGGGCCACGAGCAGTACTTC; CDR3: CASSYGTTVGHEQYF; J: TRBJ2-7; V: TRBV7-2; size: -; D: -
DNA: TGCGCCAGCAGTGAGATGGACAGGGGGCTTAATCAGCCCCAGCATTTT; CDR3: CASSEMDRGLNQPQHF; J: TRBJ1-5; V: TRBV10-2; size: many; D: TRBD1
DNA: TGTGCCAGCAGCGGGAGGGGGAGAAAGTCCTACGAGCAGTACTTC; CDR3: CASSGRGRKSYEQYF; J: TRBJ2-7; V: TRBV11-1; size: -; D: -
DNA: TGTGCTTCCAATCGGGACAGAGGCTACACCTTC; CDR3: CASNRDRGYTF; J: TRBJ1-2; V: TRBV30; size: -; D: TRBD1
DNA: TGTGCCAGCAGTTTTTCAGGGGTTGGGGAAAAACTGTTTTTT; CDR3: CASSFSGVGEKLFF; J: TRBJ1-4; V: TRBV28; size: -; D: -
DNA: TGTGCCAGCAGCAAGGGACTAGCGGACAATGAGCAGTTCTTC; CDR3: CASSKGLADNEQFF; J: TRBJ2-1; V: TRBV21-1; size: -; D: -
DNA: TGTGCCAGCAGCTTAGGTGGACTAGCCGGGAGCAAGACCCAGTACTTC; CDR3: CASSLGGLAGSKTQYF; J: TRBJ2-5; V: TRBV7-1; size: -; D: TRBD2
DNA: TGTGCCAGCAGCTTCTCGAGCACCGGGGAGCTGTTTTTT; CDR3: CASSFSSTGELFF; J: TRBJ2-2; V: TRBV7-3; size: many; D: -
DNA: TGTGCCAGCAGCTTGGGAAGTGGCACTGAAGCTTTCTTT; CDR3: CASSLGSGTEAFF; J: TRBJ1-1; V: TRBV7-9; size: many; D: -
DNA: TGTGCCAGCCAGCGGGAGGGTACCGGGGAGCTGTTTTTT; CDR3: CASQREGTGELFF; J: TRBJ2-2; V: TRBV25-1; size: -; D: TRBD2
DNA: TGTGCCACCAGCAGCACTCTAGCGGGGGCGACACTCAATGAGCAGTTCTTC; CDR3: CATSSTLAGATLNEQFF; J: TRBJ2-1; V: TRBV15; size: -; D: TRBD2
DNA: TGTGCCAGCTCACCGACTGGGGAGCAGTACTTC; CDR3: CASSPTGEQYF; J: TRBJ2-7; V: TRBV18; size: -; D: -
DNA: TGCGCCAGCAGCGAAGGGACTAGCGGAGGGGGCCTACAAGAGACCCAGTACTTC; CDR3: CASSEGTSGGGLQETQYF; J: TRBJ2-5; V: TRBV4-1; size: -; D: TRBD2
DNA: TGCGCCAGCAGCGCGGGACAGCTGAACACTGAAGCTTTCTTT; CDR3: CASSAGQLNTEAFF; J: TRBJ1-1; V: TRBV5-1; size: -; D: TRBD1
DNA: TGTGCCAGCAGGCACCGGGACACCGCCTATGGCTACACCTTC; CDR3: CASRHRDTAYGYTF; J: TRBJ1-2; V: TRBV6-5; size: few; D: -
DNA: TGTGCCAGCAGCTTAAGAGGGACAGGGGGCACCGGGGAGCTGTTTTTT; CDR3: CASSLRGTGGTGELFF; J: TRBJ2-2; V: TRBV7-9; size: few; D: TRBD1
DNA: TGTGCCAGTAGTATTGGAGGAGCCGGGACAGGGCCTAACGTCCTGACTTTC; CDR3: CASSIGGAGTGPNVLTF; J: TRBJ2-6; V: TRBV19; size: -; D: TRBD1
DNA: TGTGCCAGCAGCTTTTTGTCTAGCGGTCGCGAGCAGTACTTC; CDR3: CASSFLSSGREQYF; J: TRBJ2-7; V: TRBV7-9; size: -; D: TRBD2
DNA: TGTGCCAGCAGCTTAGTCGGCAGGCGTGGCGAAGCTTTCTTT; CDR3: CASSLVGRRGEAFF; J: TRBJ1-1; V: TRBV7-2; size: -; D: -